Below, 30 T cell receptor beta chains from the same sample are listed, as sequenced in a study of OX40 agonist ivuxolimab in advanced cancers. Assay used: immunoSEQ multiplex PCR; TCRdb lists only in-frame clones, some missing. The table records around 95,000 clones, roughly 89% of them present only once. The sequenced sample was CD4+ or CD8+ T cells sorted from blood, obtained in a trial of the OX40 agonist ivuxolimab. The receptor set was obtained from an adult with an advanced solid tumor such as melanoma, head and neck, liver or kidney cancer.

The chain carries TRBV28 and TRBJ2-7, with D perhaps matching TRBD1 (6 bases). The CDR3 length is 15 residues. Trimming took off 4 bases at V and 3 bases at J, with 16 bases between the two ends. The V gene's germline CDR1 is MDHEN and CDR2 SYDVKM. This CDR3 is CASSSLGAGDYEQYF. The CDR3 nucleotides are TGTGCCAGCAGTTCCCTTGGCGCAGGGGACTACGAGCAGTACTTC.

V gene TRBV6-1 combines with J gene TRBJ2-3, with 13 bases matching TRBD2. Germline loops: CDR1 MNHNS, CDR2 SASEGT. The CDR3 spans 15 residues. V lost 5 bases and J lost 3; bases outside the gene matches: 2. In DNA, the CDR3 is TGTGCCAGCAGTTTGGGACTAGCGGGAACAGATACGCAGTATTTT. Its translation: CASSLGLAGTDTQYF.

The chain uses TRBV7-8 and TRBJ2-7; maybe TRBD2 (6 bases). CDR3 size: 14 residues. Trimming shortened V by 4 bases and J by 3 bases, and 13 bases separated the two germline ends. Germline V gives CDR1 SGHVS, CDR2 FQNEAQ. CDR3 nucleotide sequence: TGTGCCAGCAGCTCCCGACTAGACTACTACGAGCAGTACTTC. This translates into CASSSRLDYYEQYF.

The J gene is TRBJ2-7, the V gene TRBV7-2, with 7 bases matching TRBD2. J gave up 2 bases and V 3 bases, and 7 bases lay outside the gene matches. In germline, CDR1 is SGHTA, CDR2 FQGNSA. The CDR3 extends over 15 amino acids. The DNA of the CDR3 is TGTGCCAGCAGCTTCCTAGCGGAGGGTGCCTACGAGCAGTACTTC. It translates to CASSFLAEGAYEQYF.

V and J are TRBV5-6 and TRBJ2-2; weak D call: TRBD2 (7 bases). CDR1 SGHDT and CDR2 YYEEEE come from the germline V gene. This CDR3 spans 16 amino acids. Trimming took 0 bases from V and 7 from J, leaving 16 bases between them. The CDR3 nucleotides are TGTGCCAGCAGCTTGGCGGTCGGGGGGCGAGGCGGGGAGCTGTTTTTT. Translated, it gives CASSLAVGGRGGELFF. Looking up the rest from reference TRBV5-6 and TRBJ2-2 gives the full variable domain: DAGVTQSPTHLIKTRGQQVTLRCSPKSGHDTVSWYQQALGQGPQFIFQYYEEEERQRGNFPDRFSGHQFPNYSSELNVNALLLGDSALYLCASSLAVGGRGGELFFGEGSRLTVL.

V usage is TRBV13 and J usage is TRBJ2-7; D tentatively fits TRBD1 or TRBD2 (5 bases each). Germline loops: CDR1 PRHDT, CDR2 FYEKMQ (reference sequence). V was shortened by 1 base and J by 4 bases, with 8 bases between the two germline ends. The CDR3 sequence is 13 residues long. The CDR3 bases are TGTGCCAGCAGCTTAGTTGGGGGATACGAGCAGTACTTC. Translating gives CASSLVGGYEQYF.

This chain links TRBV7-8 with TRBJ2-1; 11 bases line up with TRBD1. V lost 6 bases and J lost 6; bases outside the gene matches: 7. Germline V gives CDR1 SGHVS, CDR2 FQNEAQ. This CDR3 contains 15 residues. CDR3 region: CASSPDRGPVNEQFF. CDR3 coding DNA: TGTGCCAGCAGTCCGGACAGGGGGCCCGTCAATGAGCAGTTCTTC.

This chain links TRBV7-9 with TRBJ2-1, with D perhaps matching TRBD2 (6 bases). Germline V gives CDR1 SEHNR, CDR2 FQNEAQ (reference sequence). V lost 8 bases to trimming and J lost 3 bases, with 11 bases between them. CDR3 length: 13 amino acids. The CDR3 DNA is TGTGCCAGCTCGGCGGGATTCTACAATGAGCAGTTCTTC. Protein: CASSAGFYNEQFF.

The chain recombines TRBV29-1 with TRBJ1-4, with D hard to call. This CDR3 is built from 12 residues. V dropped 5 bases and J dropped 8 bases, with 12 bases sitting between them. The germline V gene has CDR1 SQVTM and CDR2 ANQGSEA. The CDR3 region is CSVRDPGEKLFF. The CDR3 DNA follows: TGCAGCGTTCGGGATCCGGGGGAAAAACTGTTTTTT.

Comments on this clone: Sequence at one end of the junction differs from germline and may be a read error. The rearrangement links TRBV5-1 to TRBJ1-1; no reliable D call. Germline-derived CDR1 and CDR2 are SGHRS and YFSETQ. The CDR3 is 17 amino acids. The CDR3 loop is CASSLAGSGVFPAEAFF. The CDR3, as DNA: TGCGCCAGCAGCTTGGCCGGTAGCGGCGTTTTTCCCGCTGAGGCTTTCTTT.

The J gene is TRBJ2-5, the V gene TRBV5-6; 9 bases map to TRBD2. The junction had 5 bases not matched to a gene; V was cut back by 0 bases and J by 5 bases. The CDR3 contains 15 residues. Germline CDR1 reads SGHDT; CDR2 reads YYEEEE. CDR3 loop: CASSLVGAGGETQYF. As DNA, the CDR3 is TGTGCCAGCAGCTTGGTTGGAGCGGGAGGTGAGACCCAGTACTTC.

This clone turned up a few times. The gene calls are TRBV5-1 and TRBJ1-6, with D maybe TRBD1 (6 bases). V dropped 7 bases and J dropped 7 bases, with 15 bases sitting between them. Germline CDR1 reads SGHRS; CDR2 reads YFSETQ. There are 14 residues in the CDR3. The CDR3 DNA sequence: TGCGCCAGCTCTCAACAGGGCTCGAATTCACCCCTCCACTTT. It yields the protein CASSQQGSNSPLHF.

The chain is built from TRBV30 and TRBJ2-7, with a tentative D call TRBD2 (7 bases). V lost 2 bases, J lost 1 base, and 15 bases lay in between. The CDR3 is 15 amino acids. The V gene's germline CDR1 is GTSNPN and CDR2 SVGIG (reference sequence). The CDR3 loop is CAWSMGGAYSYEQYF. The DNA of the CDR3 is TGTGCCTGGAGTATGGGGGGGGCATATTCCTACGAGCAGTACTTC. The variable domain in full, with the rest retrieved from reference TRBV30 and TRBJ2-7, is SQTIHQWPATLVQPVGSPLSLECTVEGTSNPNLYWYRQAAGRGLQLLFYSVGIGQISSEVPQNLSASRPQDRQFILSSKKLLLSDSGFYLCAWSMGGAYSYEQYFGPGTRLTVT.

V is TRBV4-2 and J is TRBJ2-2; TRBD2 matches at 7 bases. This CDR3 region has 17 residues. CDR1 LGHNA and CDR2 YNFKEQ come from the germline V gene. J gave up 0 bases and V 0 bases, and 4 bases lay outside the gene matches. CDR3 nucleotide sequence: TGTGCCAGCAGCCAAGATGGGGGAGGGGCGAACACCGGGGAGCTGTTTTTT. Its translation: CASSQDGGGANTGELFF.

The rearrangement uses TRBV7-9 and TRBJ2-6; the D is unclear. This CDR3 region has 13 residues. CDR1 is SEHNR and CDR2 is FQNEAQ in the germline V gene (reference sequence). V was shortened by 6 bases and J by 1 base, with 4 bases between the two germline ends. This CDR3 reads CASSWSGANVLTF. The DNA of the CDR3 is TGTGCCAGCAGTTGGTCTGGGGCCAACGTCCTGACTTTC.

The V gene is TRBV18, the J gene TRBJ2-2; 12 nucleotides agree with TRBD2. Germline-derived CDR1 and CDR2 are KGHSH and LQKENI. This CDR3 comprises 16 residues. Trimming removed 6 bases from V and 3 bases from J; junction bases left unmatched: 5. The CDR3 DNA reads TGTGCCAGCTCCCGTCCTAGCGGGAGGGACACCGGGGAGCTGTTTTTT. It is translated as CASSRPSGRDTGELFF.

V gene TRBV5-6 combines with J gene TRBJ2-7; 7 positions match TRBD1. V gave up 1 base and J gave up 3 bases; unmatched junction bases: 4. The CDR3 extends over 14 amino acids. The germline CDR1 and CDR2 sequences are SGHDT and YYEEEE. The CDR3 is CASSLFDRDYEQYF. In nucleotides, the CDR3 is TGTGCCAGCAGCTTGTTTGACAGGGACTACGAGCAGTACTTC.

This rearrangement joins TRBV11-2 to TRBJ2-5, with TRBD1 matching over 7 bases. The J call may be wrong; the DNA end is better matched by TRBJ2-7. Per germline, CDR1 SGHAT and CDR2 FQNNGV. The CDR3 has 15 residues. CDR3 region: CASSLARDSLYEQYF. The CDR3 bases are TGTGCCAGCAGCTTAGCCCGGGACAGTCTCTACGAGCAGTACTTC.

This chain connects TRBV7-9 to TRBJ2-5; 14 bases match TRBD2. Germline CDR1 is SEHNR and CDR2 is FQNEAQ (reference sequence). CDR3 length equals 16 residues. Trimming removed 8 bases from V and 5 bases from J; junction bases left unmatched: 10. The chain's CDR3 is CASLGTSGGRFETQYF. CDR3 bases: TGTGCCAGCCTGGGGACTAGCGGGGGCCGTTTTGAGACCCAGTACTTC.

V gene TRBV18 combines with J gene TRBJ2-5, with 11 bases fitting TRBD1. The germline V gene has CDR1 KGHSH and CDR2 LQKENI. CDR3 length: 15 amino acids. The V segment lost 3 bases and the J segment 4 bases; nucleotides outside the gene matches: 4. CDR3 DNA sequence: TGTGCCAGCTCACCCCAGGGGACAGGGGGAGAGACCCAGTACTTC. Residues: CASSPQGTGGETQYF.

This rearrangement joins TRBV29-1 to TRBJ2-2, with a possible D match to TRBD2 (6 bases). The germline V and J ends were trimmed by 6 bases and 2 bases, with 13 bases remaining between them. The CDR3 has 14 amino acids. Germline CDR1 and CDR2: SQVTM and ANQGSEA. CDR3 in amino acids: CSVKLAVNTGELFF. The CDR3, as DNA: TGCAGCGTCAAACTAGCCGTTAACACCGGGGAGCTGTTTTTT.

The chain couples TRBV29-1 to TRBJ1-4; no definite D call. Germline V gene sequence: CDR1 SQVTM, CDR2 ANQGSEA. Trimming cost V 0 bases and J 2 bases, with 7 bases left between them. CDR3 length: 14 residues. CDR3 amino acids: CSVEEDTTNEKLFF. The CDR3 nucleotides are TGCAGCGTTGAAGAAGACACCACTAATGAAAAACTGTTTTTT.

This rearrangement joins TRBV18 to TRBJ2-3, with 12 nucleotides matching TRBD2. V was clipped by 3 bases and J by 2 bases; unmatched bases: 3. The CDR3 spans 16 residues. The germline V gene encodes CDR1 KGHSH and CDR2 LQKENI. The CDR3, as DNA: TGTGCCAGCTCACCTCGACTAGCGGGGGTCACAGATACGCAGTATTTT. Translation: CASSPRLAGVTDTQYF.

The rearrangement uses TRBV2 and TRBJ1-1, with 8 bases that match TRBD1. The V gene's germline CDR1 is SNHLY and CDR2 FYNNEI. The CDR3 length is 13 residues. V was clipped by 10 bases and J by 4 bases; unmatched bases: 8. CDR3 loop: CATAGTGGTEAFF. Written as DNA, the CDR3 is TGTGCCACCGCCGGGACAGGTGGCACTGAAGCTTTCTTT.

The CDR3 DNA follows: TGTGCCAGCAGCCCAGGACAGGGTCGGGCAGATACGCAGTATTTT. This sequence encodes CASSPGQGRADTQYF. This chain joins TRBV5-4 and TRBJ2-3, with 8 bases fitting TRBD1. The CDR3 contains 15 residues. Germline lookup yields CDR1 SGHNT and CDR2 YYREEE (reference sequence). Trimming took 4 bases from V and 4 from J; bases not matched to a gene: 8.

CDR3 DNA sequence: TGTGCCAGCAGCCGTAGCGGGGGGGCCGGAGAGACCCAGTACTTC. It yields the protein CASSRSGGAGETQYF. The rearrangement uses TRBV7-3 and TRBJ2-5, with 11 bases that match TRBD2. The CDR3 is 15 residues long. Germline CDR1 is SGHTA and CDR2 is FQGTGA. Trimming took 5 bases from V and 4 from J; bases not matched to a gene: 6.

This clone turned up a few times. The gene calls are TRBV14 and TRBJ1-1; TRBD1 agrees at 9 bases. Germline CDR1 reads SGHDN; CDR2 reads FVKESK. This CDR3 is 15 amino acids long. V dropped 6 bases and J dropped 1; count of bases not matched to a gene: 6. The CDR3 DNA reads as TGTGCCAGCAGTCGAAACAGGGGGCCGAACACTGAAGCTTTCTTT. It specifies CASSRNRGPNTEAFF.

V gene TRBV30 combines with J gene TRBJ2-1; D uncertain. This CDR3 has 15 residues. V was pared by 2 bases and J by 5 bases, with 16 bases between. The germline gives CDR1 GTSNPN, CDR2 SVGIG (reference sequence). Here the CDR3 DNA reads TGTGCCTGGAGTCCGGCTAGTAAGGCGAACAATGAGCAGTTCTTC. This encodes CAWSPASKANNEQFF. Full variable domain (rest looked up from reference TRBV30 and TRBJ2-1): SQTIHQWPATLVQPVGSPLSLECTVEGTSNPNLYWYRQAAGRGLQLLFYSVGIGQISSEVPQNLSASRPQDRQFILSSKKLLLSDSGFYLCAWSPASKANNEQFFGPGTRLTVL.

This clone was seen only a few times. The chain joins TRBV28 to TRBJ1-2, with D possibly matching TRBD1 (6 bases). CDR1 is MDHEN, CDR2 SYDVKM, per germline. Trimming cost V 7 bases and J 3 bases, with 18 bases left between them. The CDR3 covers 15 residues. In DNA form, the CDR3 reads TGTGCCAGCACCAAGGGGGGGGCGCAGGACTATGGCTACACCTTC. Protein product: CASTKGGAQDYGYTF.

V and J are TRBV2 and TRBJ1-1, with a possible D match to TRBD1 (5 bases). The CDR3 spans 15 residues. Trimming took off 8 bases at V and 1 base at J, with 17 bases between the two ends. CDR1 is SNHLY and CDR2 is FYNNEI in the germline V gene. The CDR3 here is CASSGLYPRNTEAFF. The CDR3 DNA is TGTGCCAGCTCGGGGCTTTACCCGAGGAACACTGAAGCTTTCTTT.